One and the same sample provided the 22 T cell receptor beta chains below, sequenced in a study of control samples from healthy donors and cancer patients. The assay was immunoSEQ multiplex PCR, and TCRdb's table has in-frame clones only and misses some. The table lists 180,000 or so clones, around 93% of them singletons. The specimen sequenced was blood. Every receptor here comes from a woman aged 60-70 years in good health.

Remarks on this clone: Other DNA sequences in this sample translate to the same CDR3. The CDR3 region has the DNA TGTGCCAGCAGTGTCGGGGGAGGGGGCGGTGAGACCCAGTACTTC. Protein: CASSVGGGGGETQYF. The chain employs TRBV2 and TRBJ2-5, with D perhaps TRBD1 or TRBD2 (7 bases each). The CDR3 is made up of 15 amino acids. CDR1 SNHLY and CDR2 FYNNEI come from the germline V gene. V lost 4 bases and J lost 5, with 17 bases in between.

This clone appeared a single time. It may be a read error: a sequence one base away is much more abundant. The DNA of the CDR3 is TGTGCCAGCAGCCTACAGGGGAACACTGAAGCTTTCTTT. It is translated as CASSLQGNTEAFF. The V call is TRBV28, the J call TRBJ1-1; possible D gene TRBD1, 6 bases. Trimming took off 6 bases at V and 1 base at J, with 9 bases between the two ends. The CDR3 is 13 residues long. Germline V gene sequence: CDR1 MDHEN, CDR2 SYDVKM.

The rearrangement uses TRBV6-2 or TRBV6-3 and TRBJ2-5; TRBD2 agrees at 7 bases. This CDR3 contains 16 residues. V lost 2 bases, J lost 5 bases, and 11 bases stayed unmatched. CDR1 is MNHEY, CDR2 SVGEGT, per germline. The DNA of the CDR3 is TGTGCCAGCAGTTACCCTGTGGGGGGGAGGAGGGAGACCCAGTACTTC. Translated: CASSYPVGGRRETQYF.

The genes are TRBV3-1 (or the pseudogene TRBV3-2) and TRBJ2-1; D perhaps matches TRBD2 (5 bases). Trimming pared 6 bases from V and 8 bases from J, leaving 20 bases between. CDR3 length: 15 amino acids. Germline assignment: CDR1 LGHDT and CDR2 YNNKEL (reference sequence). The CDR3, as DNA: TGTGCCAGCAGTCGGGGTGTTAACCGGCTCGATGAGCAGTTCTTC. Translated: CASSRGVNRLDEQFF.

The DNA of the CDR3 is TGTGCCACCGCGGGCCACTCTGGAAACACCATATATTTT. It translates to CATAGHSGNTIYF. J is TRBJ1-3 and V is TRBV15, with D unclear. Germline V CDR1 and CDR2: LNHNV, YYDKDF (reference sequence). The V end lost 8 bases, the J end lost 0 bases, and 8 bases lay between the germline ends. The CDR3 extends over 13 amino acids.

The chain combines TRBV5-1 with TRBJ1-1; 11 positions agree with TRBD1. This CDR3 is 14 amino acids long. Germline CDR1 reads SGHRS; CDR2 reads YFSETQ. With V trimmed by 4 bases and J by 4 bases, 3 bases remained unmatched. CDR3: CASSGGTGGTEAFF. The CDR3 DNA sequence: TGCGCCAGCAGCGGCGGGACAGGGGGCACTGAAGCTTTCTTT.

The chain uses TRBV11-3 and TRBJ2-2; D gene unclear. Germline V gives CDR1 SGHNT, CDR2 YENEEA. Between the trimmed V and J ends, which lost 2 bases and 0 bases, there was a span of 4 bases. The CDR3 extends over 14 amino acids. CDR3 protein: CASSLNTNTGELFF. In nucleotides, the CDR3 is TGTGCCAGCAGCTTAAATACGAACACCGGGGAGCTGTTTTTT. The full variable domain, its missing parts supplied by reference TRBV11-3 and TRBJ2-2, is EAGVVQSPRYKIIEKKQPVAFWCNPISGHNTLYWYLQNLGQGPELLIRYENEEAVDDSQLPKDRFSAERLKGVDSTLKIQPAELGDSAVYLCASSLNTNTGELFFGEGSRLTVL.

The V gene is TRBV30, the J gene TRBJ2-7; D tentatively reads TRBD1 or TRBD2 (5 bases each). V lost 5 bases and J 5 bases, leaving 13 bases between the germline ends. This CDR3 region has 12 residues. Germline V lookup: CDR1 GTSNPN, CDR2 SVGIG (reference sequence). The CDR3 sequence: CAWGDGADEQYF. As DNA, the CDR3 is TGTGCCTGGGGGGACGGCGCGGACGAGCAGTACTTC. Filled out from reference TRBV30 and TRBJ2-7, the complete variable domain reads SQTIHQWPATLVQPVGSPLSLECTVEGTSNPNLYWYRQAAGRGLQLLFYSVGIGQISSEVPQNLSASRPQDRQFILSSKKLLLSDSGFYLCAWGDGADEQYFGPGTRLTVT.

CDR3 nucleotides: TGTGCCAGCAGCGACAGTATGGGACTAGGAGCATCGTTCTTC. Protein sequence: CASSDSMGLGASFF. V and J are TRBV2 and TRBJ2-1, with 8 bases that match TRBD2. Germline V gene lookup returns CDR1 SNHLY and CDR2 FYNNEI. The length of the CDR3 is 14 residues. The V gene end was trimmed by 6 bases and the J gene end by 15 bases; junction bases not matched to a gene: 16.

V gene TRBV2 combines with J gene TRBJ1-4; 8 nucleotides match TRBD1. V dropped 4 bases and J dropped 5; count of bases not matched to a gene: 3. The CDR3 is 14 residues long. Germline V gene lookup returns CDR1 SNHLY and CDR2 FYNNEI. The DNA for the CDR3 is TGTGCCAGCAGTGCTCGGACAGGGAATGAAAAACTGTTTTTT. It codes for CASSARTGNEKLFF.

This rearrangement joins TRBV5-1 to TRBJ2-7; D is unresolved. CDR3 length: 12 residues. V lost 1 base and J lost 6, with 8 bases in between. Per germline, CDR1 SGHRS and CDR2 YFSETQ. CDR3 nucleotide sequence: TGCGCCAGCAGCTTGACTGCATCCGAGCAGTACTTC. This translates into CASSLTASEQYF.

The chain recombines TRBV2 with TRBJ2-3, with D hard to call. The CDR3 extends over 14 amino acids. V shed 2 bases and J shed 5 bases, with 11 bases lying between them. Germline assignment: CDR1 SNHLY and CDR2 FYNNEI. The CDR3 spells CASSEQNGRDTQYF. In DNA, the CDR3 is TGTGCCAGCAGTGAACAAAATGGGCGAGATACGCAGTATTTT. Based on the CDR3 plus reference TRBV2 and TRBJ2-3, the full variable domain is EPEVTQTPSHQVTQMGQEVILRCVPISNHLYFYWYRQILGQKVEFLVSFYNNEISEKSEIFDDQFSVERPDGSNFTLKIRSTKLEDSAMYFCASSEQNGRDTQYFGPGTRLTVL.

This chain uses TRBV6-2 or TRBV6-3 with TRBJ1-5; no reliable D call. Trimming removed 5 bases from V and 5 bases from J, with 16 bases in between. The CDR3 runs 15 residues. Looked up from germline, CDR1 is MNHEY and CDR2 is SVGEGT. CDR3 DNA sequence: TGTGCCAGCAGTCATGGGCTGGAGGATGATCAGCCCCAGCATTTT. Translation gives CASSHGLEDDQPQHF.

The chain joins TRBV30 to TRBJ1-5; D gene unclear. This CDR3 region has 13 residues. V was trimmed by 0 bases and J by 4 bases, leaving 7 bases between them. Looked up from germline, CDR1 is GTSNPN and CDR2 is SVGIG (reference sequence). CDR3 amino acids: CAWSVNSNQPQHF. The CDR3 DNA follows: TGTGCCTGGAGTGTAAACAGTAATCAGCCCCAGCATTTT.

The J gene is TRBJ1-4, the V gene TRBV25-1; D is perhaps TRBD1 (5 bases). V was cut by 4 bases and J by 3 bases, with 9 bases left in between. The germline CDR1 and CDR2 sequences are MGHDK and SYGVNS. There are 14 residues in the CDR3. CDR3 bases: TGTGCCAGCAGTGCCGACAGACCTAATGAAAAACTGTTTTTT. Its translation is CASSADRPNEKLFF.

This rearrangement joins TRBV7-9 to TRBJ1-2; D perhaps matches TRBD1 (5 bases). The V gene's germline CDR1 is SEHNR and CDR2 FQNEAQ (reference sequence). V was shortened by 2 bases and J by 4 bases, with 20 bases between the two germline ends. There are 17 residues in the CDR3. CDR3 DNA sequence: TGTGCCAGCAGCTTACTAGGACAAGAGCCTTTTGGCTATGGCTACACCTTC. It yields the protein CASSLLGQEPFGYGYTF. Filled out from reference TRBV7-9 and TRBJ1-2, the complete variable domain reads DTGVSQNPRHKITKRGQNVTFRCDPISEHNRLYWYRQTLGQGPEFLTYFQNEAQLEKSRLLSDRFSAERPKGSFSTLEIQRTEQGDSAMYLCASSLLGQEPFGYGYTFGSGTRLTVV.

This chain joins TRBV27 and TRBJ2-7; 11 positions match TRBD1. CDR1 is MNHEY and CDR2 is SMNVEV in the germline V gene (reference sequence). The CDR3 has 15 amino acids. The V gene end was trimmed by 4 bases and the J gene end by 3 bases; junction bases not matched to a gene: 5. The CDR3 protein is CASSYGTGGIYEQYF. The CDR3 bases are TGTGCCAGCAGTTATGGGACAGGGGGGATCTACGAGCAGTACTTC.

CDR3: CAWSRGDRDTGELFF. CDR3 nucleotides: TGTGCCTGGAGTCGGGGGGACAGGGACACCGGGGAGCTGTTTTTT. This rearrangement joins TRBV30 to TRBJ2-2, with 9 bases identical to TRBD1. V shed 2 bases and J 3 bases; nucleotides not matched to a gene: 4. The CDR3 spans 15 residues. Germline lookup yields CDR1 GTSNPN and CDR2 SVGIG (reference sequence).

The rearrangement links TRBV2 to TRBJ1-1; D may be TRBD1 (5 bases). V was pared by 6 bases and J by 1 base, with 18 bases between. Germline V lookup: CDR1 SNHLY, CDR2 FYNNEI. This CDR3 contains 16 residues. The chain's CDR3 is CASRLRDGRTNTEAFF. CDR3 coding DNA: TGTGCCAGCAGGTTACGGGACGGACGGACGAACACTGAAGCTTTCTTT. The full variable domain, its missing parts supplied by reference TRBV2 and TRBJ1-1, is EPEVTQTPSHQVTQMGQEVILRCVPISNHLYFYWYRQILGQKVEFLVSFYNNEISEKSEIFDDQFSVERPDGSNFTLKIRSTKLEDSAMYFCASRLRDGRTNTEAFFGQGTRLTVV.

The chain combines TRBV7-9 with TRBJ1-1, with D perhaps matching TRBD1 (5 bases). CDR3 length: 16 amino acids. Germline V CDR1 and CDR2: SEHNR, FQNEAQ (reference sequence). Trimming took off 3 bases at V and 5 bases at J, with 19 bases between the two ends. CDR3 loop: CASSLALGVSGTEAFF. In nucleotides, the CDR3 is TGTGCCAGCAGCTTGGCGTTGGGGGTTTCGGGAACTGAAGCTTTCTTT.

This chain links TRBV4-1 with TRBJ1-5; maybe TRBD1 (5 bases). Trimming pared 4 bases from V and 1 base from J, leaving 23 bases between. This CDR3 region has 19 residues. Per the germline V gene, CDR1 is MGHRA and CDR2 is YSYEKL. CDR3 DNA: TGCGCCAGCAGCCCTCCACGGGTAGGGACGGCGGTAAGCAATCAGCCCCAGCATTTT. Encoded protein: CASSPPRVGTAVSNQPQHF.

This chain joins TRBV19 and TRBJ1-2; D uncertain. This CDR3 region has 13 residues. Per germline, CDR1 LNHDA and CDR2 SQIVND (reference sequence). Trimming removed 5 bases from V and 2 bases from J, with 9 bases in between. The CDR3 loop is CASSRLENYGYTF. The CDR3, as DNA: TGTGCCAGTAGTCGGCTAGAGAACTATGGCTACACCTTC.